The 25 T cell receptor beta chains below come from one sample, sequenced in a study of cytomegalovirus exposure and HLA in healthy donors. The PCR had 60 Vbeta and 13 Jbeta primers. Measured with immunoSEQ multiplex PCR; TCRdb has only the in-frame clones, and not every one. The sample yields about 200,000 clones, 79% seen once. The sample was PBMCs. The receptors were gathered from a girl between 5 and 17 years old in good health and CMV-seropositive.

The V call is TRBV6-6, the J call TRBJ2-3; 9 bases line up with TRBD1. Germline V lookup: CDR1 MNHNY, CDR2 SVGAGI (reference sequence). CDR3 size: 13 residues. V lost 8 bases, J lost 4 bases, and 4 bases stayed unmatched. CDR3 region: CASQRQGADTQYF. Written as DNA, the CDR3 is TGTGCCAGCCAGCGACAGGGGGCAGATACGCAGTATTTT.

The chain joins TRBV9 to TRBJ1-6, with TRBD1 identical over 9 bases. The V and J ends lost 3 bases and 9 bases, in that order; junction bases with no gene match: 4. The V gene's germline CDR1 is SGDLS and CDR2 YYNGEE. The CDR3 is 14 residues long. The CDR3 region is CASSGTGGTSPLHF. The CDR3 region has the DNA TGTGCCAGCAGCGGAACAGGGGGCACTTCACCCCTCCACTTT.

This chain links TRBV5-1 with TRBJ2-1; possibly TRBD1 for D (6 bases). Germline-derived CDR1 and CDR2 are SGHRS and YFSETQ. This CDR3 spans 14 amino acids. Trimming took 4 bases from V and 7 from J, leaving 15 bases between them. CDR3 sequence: CASSGSGAWNEQFF. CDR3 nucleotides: TGCGCCAGCAGCGGATCAGGGGCTTGGAATGAGCAGTTCTTC.

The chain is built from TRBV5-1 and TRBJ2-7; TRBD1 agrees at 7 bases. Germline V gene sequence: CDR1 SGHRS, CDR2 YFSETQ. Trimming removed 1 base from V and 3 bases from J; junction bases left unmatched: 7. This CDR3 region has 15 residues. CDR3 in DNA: TGCGCCAGCAGCTTGCTGCAGGGGGATATCTACGAGCAGTACTTC. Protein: CASSLLQGDIYEQYF.

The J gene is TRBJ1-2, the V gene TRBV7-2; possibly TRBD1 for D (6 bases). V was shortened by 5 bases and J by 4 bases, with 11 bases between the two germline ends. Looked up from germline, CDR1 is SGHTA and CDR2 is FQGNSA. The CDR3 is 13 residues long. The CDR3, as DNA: TGTGCCAGCAGCCTGACAGGAGCCTATGGCTACACCTTC. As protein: CASSLTGAYGYTF.

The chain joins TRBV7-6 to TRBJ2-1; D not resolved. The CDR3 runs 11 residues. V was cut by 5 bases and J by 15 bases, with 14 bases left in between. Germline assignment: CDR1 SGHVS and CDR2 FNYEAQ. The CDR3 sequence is CASSLGDSLFF. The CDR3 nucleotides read TGTGCCAGCAGCCTCGGAGATTCCCTGTTCTTC.

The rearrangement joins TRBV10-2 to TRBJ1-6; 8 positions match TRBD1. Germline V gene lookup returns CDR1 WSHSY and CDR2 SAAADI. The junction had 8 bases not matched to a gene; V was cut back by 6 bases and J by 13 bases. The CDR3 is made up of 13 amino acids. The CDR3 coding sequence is TGCGCCAGCAGGGGACAGGCTATTTCGCCCCTCCACTTT. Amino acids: CASRGQAISPLHF.

Written as DNA, the CDR3 is TGTGCCAGTAGTGCCGCGGGAGCCTACGAGCAGTACTTC. This gives the protein CASSAAGAYEQYF. The chain has TRBV19 and TRBJ2-7; the match to TRBD2 covers 7 bases. Germline values: CDR1 LNHDA, CDR2 SQIVND (reference sequence). CDR3 length: 13 amino acids. The ends lost 5 bases at V and 2 bases at J; junction bases unmatched: 3.

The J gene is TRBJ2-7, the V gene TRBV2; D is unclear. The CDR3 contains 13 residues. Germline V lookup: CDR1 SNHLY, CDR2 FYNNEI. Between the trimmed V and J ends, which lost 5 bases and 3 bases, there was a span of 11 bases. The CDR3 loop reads CASSIDSGYEQYF. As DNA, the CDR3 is TGTGCCAGCAGTATCGATTCGGGCTACGAGCAGTACTTC.

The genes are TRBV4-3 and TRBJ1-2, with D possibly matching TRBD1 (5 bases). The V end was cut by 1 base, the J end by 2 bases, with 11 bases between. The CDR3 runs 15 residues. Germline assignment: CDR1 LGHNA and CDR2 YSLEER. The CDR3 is CASSQAPEGNYGYTF. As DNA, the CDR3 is TGCGCCAGCAGCCAAGCCCCGGAGGGGAACTATGGCTACACCTTC.

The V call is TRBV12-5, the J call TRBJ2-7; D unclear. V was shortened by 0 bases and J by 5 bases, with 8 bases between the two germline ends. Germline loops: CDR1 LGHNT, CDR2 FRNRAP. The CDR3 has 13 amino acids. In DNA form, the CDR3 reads TGTGCTAGTGGTTTGGTCGCGGTGGACGAGCAGTACTTC. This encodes CASGLVAVDEQYF. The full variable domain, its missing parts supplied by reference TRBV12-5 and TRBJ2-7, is DARVTQTPRHKVTEMGQEVTMRCQPILGHNTVFWYRQTMMQGLELLAYFRNRAPLDDSGMPKDRFSAEMPDATLATLKIQPSEPRDSAVYFCASGLVAVDEQYFGPGTRLTVT.

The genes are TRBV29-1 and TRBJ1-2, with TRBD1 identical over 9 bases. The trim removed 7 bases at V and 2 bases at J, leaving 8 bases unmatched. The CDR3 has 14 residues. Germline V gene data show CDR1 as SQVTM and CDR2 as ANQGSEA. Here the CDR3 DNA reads TGCAGCGCCCTGACAGGGGGTTTGAACTATGGCTACACCTTC. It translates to CSALTGGLNYGYTF. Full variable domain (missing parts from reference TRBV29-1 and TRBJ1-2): SAVISQKPSRDICQRGTSLTIQCQVDSQVTMMFWYRQQPGQSLTLIATANQGSEATYESGFVIDKFPISRPNLTFSTLTVSNMSPEDSSIYLCSALTGGLNYGYTFGSGTRLTVV.

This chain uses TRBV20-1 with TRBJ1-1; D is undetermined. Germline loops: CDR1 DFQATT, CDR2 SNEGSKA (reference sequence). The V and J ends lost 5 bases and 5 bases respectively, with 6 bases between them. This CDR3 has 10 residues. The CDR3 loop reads CSALLTEAFF. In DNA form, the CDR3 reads TGCAGTGCTCTACTGACTGAAGCTTTCTTT.

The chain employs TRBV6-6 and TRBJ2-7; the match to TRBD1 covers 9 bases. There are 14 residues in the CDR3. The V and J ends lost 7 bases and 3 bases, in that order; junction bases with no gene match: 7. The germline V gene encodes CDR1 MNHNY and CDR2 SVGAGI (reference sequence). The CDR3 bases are TGTGCCAGCAAGAGTGGGACAGGGAACTACGAGCAGTACTTC. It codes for CASKSGTGNYEQYF.

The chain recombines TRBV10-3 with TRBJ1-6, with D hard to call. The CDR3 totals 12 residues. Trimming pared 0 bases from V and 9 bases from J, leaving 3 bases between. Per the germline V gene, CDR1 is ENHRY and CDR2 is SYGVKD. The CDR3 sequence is CAISESVSPLHF. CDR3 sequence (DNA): TGTGCCATCAGTGAGTCCGTTTCACCCCTCCACTTT.

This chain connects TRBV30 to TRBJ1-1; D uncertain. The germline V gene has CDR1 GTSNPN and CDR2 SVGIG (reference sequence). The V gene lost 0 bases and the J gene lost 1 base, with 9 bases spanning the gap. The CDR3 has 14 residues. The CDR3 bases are TGTGCCTGGAGTGTGATGGGCTGGAACACTGAAGCTTTCTTT. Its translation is CAWSVMGWNTEAFF.

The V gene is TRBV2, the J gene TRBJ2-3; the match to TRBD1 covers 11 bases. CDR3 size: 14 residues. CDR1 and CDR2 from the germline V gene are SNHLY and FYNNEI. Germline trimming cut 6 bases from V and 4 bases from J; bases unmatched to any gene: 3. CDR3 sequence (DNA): TGTGCCAGCAGGGGACAGGGGGGGCCAGATACGCAGTATTTT. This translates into CASRGQGGPDTQYF.

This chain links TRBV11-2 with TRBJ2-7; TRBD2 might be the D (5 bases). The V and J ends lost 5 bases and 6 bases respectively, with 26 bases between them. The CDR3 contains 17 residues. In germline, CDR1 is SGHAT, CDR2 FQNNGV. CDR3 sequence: CASSQDPTRPGSGEQYF. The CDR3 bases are TGTGCCAGCAGCCAGGATCCGACACGGCCGGGGTCTGGCGAGCAGTACTTC. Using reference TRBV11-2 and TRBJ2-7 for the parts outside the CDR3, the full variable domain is EAGVAQSPRYKIIEKRQSVAFWCNPISGHATLYWYQQILGQGPKLLIQFQNNGVVDDSQLPKDRFSAERLKGVDSTLKIQPAKLEDSAVYLCASSQDPTRPGSGEQYFGPGTRLTVT.

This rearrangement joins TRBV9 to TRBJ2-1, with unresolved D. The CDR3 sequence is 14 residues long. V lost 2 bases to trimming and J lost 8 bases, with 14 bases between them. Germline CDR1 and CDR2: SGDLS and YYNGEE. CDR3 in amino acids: CASSVRRTTDEQFF. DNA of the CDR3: TGTGCCAGCAGCGTGAGGAGAACCACGGATGAGCAGTTCTTC.

DNA of the CDR3: TGTGCCAGCAGCCAAGAACAGGGTGGCGAGCAGTACTTC. Its protein is CASSQEQGGEQYF. The genes are TRBV4-2 and TRBJ2-7; tentatively, D is TRBD1 (6 bases). The CDR3 is 13 amino acids. Germline loops: CDR1 LGHNA, CDR2 YNFKEQ. V dropped 0 bases and J dropped 6 bases, with 9 bases sitting between them.

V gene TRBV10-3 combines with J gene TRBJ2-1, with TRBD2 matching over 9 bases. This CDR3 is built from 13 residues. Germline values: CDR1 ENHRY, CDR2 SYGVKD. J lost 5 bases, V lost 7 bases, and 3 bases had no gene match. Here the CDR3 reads CAIKAGGNNEQFF. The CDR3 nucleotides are TGTGCCATCAAGGCGGGGGGGAACAATGAGCAGTTCTTC.

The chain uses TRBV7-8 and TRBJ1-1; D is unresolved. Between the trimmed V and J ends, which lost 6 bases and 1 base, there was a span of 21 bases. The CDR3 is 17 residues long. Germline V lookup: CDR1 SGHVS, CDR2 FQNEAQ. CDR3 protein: CASSTPPWQAQNTEAFF. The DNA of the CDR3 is TGTGCCAGCAGTACCCCGCCGTGGCAGGCACAGAACACTGAAGCTTTCTTT. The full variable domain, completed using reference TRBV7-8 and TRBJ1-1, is GAGVSQSPRYKVAKRGQDVALRCDPISGHVSLFWYQQALGQGPEFLTYFQNEAQLDKSGLPSDRFFAERPEGSVSTLKIQRTQQEDSAVYLCASSTPPWQAQNTEAFFGQGTRLTVV.

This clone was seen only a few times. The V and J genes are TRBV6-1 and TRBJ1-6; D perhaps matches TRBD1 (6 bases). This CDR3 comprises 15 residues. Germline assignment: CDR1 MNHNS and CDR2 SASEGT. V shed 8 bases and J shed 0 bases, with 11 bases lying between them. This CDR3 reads CASCTDSSYNSPLHF. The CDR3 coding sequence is TGTGCCAGCTGTACGGACAGCTCCTATAATTCACCCCTCCACTTT.

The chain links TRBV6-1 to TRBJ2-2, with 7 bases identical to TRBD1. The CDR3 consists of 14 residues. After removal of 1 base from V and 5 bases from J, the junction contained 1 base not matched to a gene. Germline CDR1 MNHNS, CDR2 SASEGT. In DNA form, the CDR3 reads TGTGCCAGCAGTGAAGACAGGGGAACCGGGGAGCTGTTTTTT. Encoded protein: CASSEDRGTGELFF.

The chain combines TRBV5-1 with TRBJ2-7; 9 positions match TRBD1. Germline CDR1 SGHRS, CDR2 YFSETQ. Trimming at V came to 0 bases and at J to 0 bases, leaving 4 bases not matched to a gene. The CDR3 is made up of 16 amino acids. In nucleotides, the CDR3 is TGCGCCAGCAGCTTGGTAGGGACAGGGAGCTCCTACGAGCAGTACTTC. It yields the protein CASSLVGTGSSYEQYF.